This entry concerns a single T cell receptor beta chain. The V gene end was trimmed by 4 bases and the J gene end by 6 bases; junction bases not matched to a gene: 10. The CDR3 extends over 16 amino acids. Germline loops: CDR1 KGHSH, CDR2 LQKENI. The sample originates from a study of tissue T cells after allogeneic stem cell transplantation. Sequencing used immunoSEQ multiplex PCR; TCRdb keeps in-frame clones, though not all of them. The data show under 50,000 clones, just under 95% seen once. Sequenced here: blood, sampled before transplantation. The receptor was derived from a woman aged 40-69 years who later had graft-versus-host disease after an allogeneic stem cell transplant. The gene calls are TRBV18 and TRBJ2-1; 9 bases are a match to TRBD1. Written as DNA, the CDR3 is TGTGCCAGCTCACGAGGACAGGGGATTGCCCTCAATGAGCAGTTCTTC. It specifies CASSRGQGIALNEQFF.